The 27 T cell receptor beta chains presented below share a single source sample, sequenced in a study of blood T cells in healthy people across ages. Sample-barcoded 5' priming and a J-beta primer mix drove a second PCR of roughly 6 to 12 cycles. TCRdb called the 5' RACE reads again in MiXCR, with one record for every CDR3 protein. This repertoire shows 550,000 to 800,000 distinct CDR3 sequences, under 25% found once; its top ten account for roughly 3.6%. Source material: blood. Source of these receptors: a man between 65 and 85 years old in good health.

This rearrangement joins TRBV5-1 to TRBJ2-7, with 9 bases lining up with TRBD2. This CDR3 region has 15 residues. Losses at the gene ends were 6 bases for V and 2 bases for J; bases not matched to a gene: 9. CDR1 and CDR2 (germline): SGHRS, YFSETQ. CDR3 loop: CASTKAGGTTYEQYF. CDR3 nucleotides: TGCGCCAGCACAAAGGCGGGGGGGACCACCTACGAGCAGTACTTC.

The chain joins TRBV5-1 to TRBJ2-1; the match to TRBD2 covers 8 bases. Germline CDR1 SGHRS, CDR2 YFSETQ. CDR3 length: 20 residues. Trimming at V came to 0 bases and at J to 0 bases, leaving 14 bases not matched to a gene. The CDR3 loop is CASSLGGSGTAGASYNEQFF. DNA of the CDR3: TGCGCCAGCAGCTTGGGGGGTAGTGGAACAGCGGGAGCCTCCTACAATGAGCAGTTCTTC.

This clonotype was found once. This chain joins TRBV12-3 or TRBV12-4 and TRBJ1-1; 9 bases fit TRBD1. CDR3 size: 14 residues. V dropped 5 bases and J dropped 2; count of bases not matched to a gene: 3. The CDR3 sequence: CASSGQGSNTEAFF. The DNA for the CDR3 is TGTGCCAGCAGTGGACAGGGGTCCAACACTGAAGCTTTCTTT.

This clonotype was detected only once. The rearrangement links TRBV10-1 to TRBJ2-1; D possibly matches TRBD1 or TRBD2 (5 bases each). This CDR3 has 15 residues. V lost 3 bases and J lost 6, with 15 bases in between. Per germline, CDR1 WNHNN and CDR2 SYGVQD (reference sequence). DNA of the CDR3: TGCGCCAGCAGTGACACCGGGACCTCTTCCAATGAGCAGTTCTTC. This encodes CASSDTGTSSNEQFF.

The chain combines TRBV20-1 with TRBJ1-2; D not certain. The germline CDR1 and CDR2 sequences are DFQATT and SNEGSKA (reference sequence). This CDR3 spans 13 amino acids. V lost 0 bases, J lost 1 base, and 6 bases lay in between. The CDR3 sequence: CSARDGLNYGYTF. CDR3 sequence (DNA): TGCAGTGCTAGAGATGGTCTTAACTATGGCTACACCTTC.

This clonotype came up a few times. The chain is built from TRBV2 and TRBJ2-3; D may match TRBD1 or TRBD2 (5 bases each). Looked up from germline, CDR1 is SNHLY and CDR2 is FYNNEI. V was cut by 7 bases and J by 0 bases, with 11 bases left in between. The CDR3 is 14 amino acids. CDR3 in amino acids: CASKKRDSTDTQYF. The CDR3 bases are TGTGCCAGCAAAAAGAGGGACAGCACAGATACGCAGTATTTT.

The chain uses TRBV29-1 and TRBJ1-3, with D possibly being TRBD1 (5 bases). The V and J ends lost 6 bases and 0 bases respectively, with 15 bases between them. Looked up from germline, CDR1 is SQVTM and CDR2 is ANQGSEA. The CDR3 has 15 residues. CDR3 in DNA: TGCAGCGTGCTCGGGACGGAGGACTCTGGAAACACCATATATTTT. Amino acids: CSVLGTEDSGNTIYF.

This clonotype was seen more than once but under ten times. The rearrangement links TRBV3-1 to TRBJ1-1, with 7 bases aligning to TRBD1. CDR3 size: 12 residues. Germline V gene sequence: CDR1 LGHDT, CDR2 YNNKEL (reference sequence). V was clipped by 6 bases and J by 6 bases; unmatched bases: 4. CDR3 residues: CASRRQGAEAFF. DNA of the CDR3: TGTGCCAGCAGACGACAGGGCGCTGAAGCTTTCTTT.

The chain links TRBV30 to TRBJ2-5, with 9 bases fitting TRBD2. The J call may be in error: the DNA end matches TRBJ2-1 better. Germline CDR1 reads GTSNPN; CDR2 reads SVGIG (reference sequence). The CDR3 loop spans 16 amino acids. The CDR3 coding sequence is TGTGCCTGGGACTCTAAAGCGGGAGGATATCCAAATGAGCAGTTCTTC. Translating it yields CAWDSKAGGYPNEQFF.

There are a few counts of this clonotype. V gene TRBV20-1 combines with J gene TRBJ2-5; no definite D call. The CDR3 totals 11 residues. CDR1 and CDR2 from the germline V gene are DFQATT and SNEGSKA (reference sequence). The ends were cut back, 5 bases at V and 0 bases at J, with 4 bases in the middle. CDR3 DNA: TGCAGTGCTTGGCACCAAGAGACCCAGTACTTC. This encodes CSAWHQETQYF.

The rearrangement links TRBV10-3 to TRBJ2-6; no clear D gene. The V and J ends lost 6 bases and 2 bases respectively, with 5 bases between them. This CDR3 is 13 amino acids long. Germline V gene sequence: CDR1 ENHRY, CDR2 SYGVKD. The CDR3 sequence: CAIRNPGANVLTF. The CDR3, as DNA: TGTGCCATCAGAAACCCTGGGGCCAACGTCCTGACTTTC.

This chain connects TRBV6-2 or TRBV6-3 to TRBJ2-4; D gene uncertain. Trimming pared 7 bases from V and 3 bases from J, leaving 10 bases between. Germline CDR1 and CDR2: MNHEY and SVGEGT. The CDR3 contains 13 residues. Here the CDR3 reads CASKETVKNIQYF. CDR3 DNA: TGTGCCAGCAAAGAGACGGTCAAAAACATTCAGTACTTC.

As to this clonotype: This is likely a read error, given that the CDR3 carries no conserved phenylalanine or tryptophan at its end. V gene TRBV4-3 combines with J gene TRBJ2-3; 10 bases are a match to TRBD2. Trimming cost V 3 bases and J 4 bases; bases outside gene matches: 7. The CDR3 contains 16 residues. Germline V gene sequence: CDR1 LGHNA, CDR2 YSLEER. The chain's CDR3 is CASSQIAGGGPDTQYL. As DNA, the CDR3 is TGCGCCAGCAGCCAGATAGCGGGAGGTGGCCCAGATACGCAGTATCTT.

V and J are TRBV6-5 and TRBJ2-5; 7 bases align to TRBD1. TRBJ2-7 matches the DNA end more closely, so the J call is doubtful. Germline lookup yields CDR1 MNHEY and CDR2 SVGAGI. The length of the CDR3 is 14 residues. The CDR3 here is CASSYSTGLNEQYF. Here the CDR3 DNA reads TGTGCCAGCAGTTACTCGACAGGGCTTAACGAGCAGTACTTC.

There are a few counts of this clonotype. The rearrangement uses TRBV29-1 and TRBJ2-1; TRBD2 aligns across 7 bases. Germline CDR1 reads SQVTM; CDR2 reads ANQGSEA. The length of the CDR3 is 13 residues. Trimming cost V 6 bases and J 7 bases; bases outside gene matches: 9. CDR3 DNA sequence: TGCAGCGTGCGTGGGAGGGCGCGAAATGAGCAGTTCTTC. As protein: CSVRGRARNEQFF.

On this clonotype itself: At one end, the junction sequence differs from germline, possibly due to a read error. The chain joins TRBV29-1 to TRBJ2-7; 7 bases fit TRBD1. CDR1 is SQVTM, CDR2 ANQGSEA, per germline. This CDR3 comprises 14 residues. CDR3 bases: TGCAGCGTTGAGAGAGGGGACAGTGTAACCGAGCCGTACTTC. Translating gives CSVERGDSVTEPYF.

This clonotype was seen more than once but under ten times. V gene TRBV6-4 combines with J gene TRBJ2-1; no clear D gene. This CDR3 has 16 amino acids. Trimming removed 0 bases from V and 0 bases from J, with 9 bases in between. CDR1 and CDR2 (germline): MRHNA, SNTAGT. The CDR3 is CASSDSAPSSYNEQFF. The CDR3 DNA reads as TGTGCCAGCAGTGACTCGGCCCCGAGCTCCTACAATGAGCAGTTCTTC.

The chain uses TRBV7-2 and TRBJ2-5, with a possible D match to TRBD2 (6 bases). The tail of the sequence fits TRBJ2-1 better, so the J call may be wrong. Germline V gene data show CDR1 as SGHTA and CDR2 as FQGNSA. The CDR3 covers 14 residues. The CDR3 bases are TGTGCCAGCAGCTTTGGGACTTACAACAATGAGCAGTTCTTC. Amino acid sequence: CASSFGTYNNEQFF.

V gene TRBV7-2 combines with J gene TRBJ1-2; no reliable D call. V was trimmed by 1 base and J by 6 bases, leaving 12 bases between them. This CDR3 comprises 14 residues. Germline CDR1 is SGHTA and CDR2 is FQGNSA. This CDR3 is CASSLGVGIDGYTF. The CDR3 DNA reads TGTGCCAGCAGCTTAGGAGTAGGGATCGATGGCTACACCTTC.

V usage is TRBV4-1 and J usage is TRBJ1-1; D might be TRBD1 (5 bases). Deletions cut 1 base from V and 4 bases from J, with 10 bases between. Germline CDR1 reads MGHRA; CDR2 reads YSYEKL. The CDR3 has 14 amino acids. The CDR3 DNA reads TGCGCCAGCAGCCAAGGGAAAGGGACCACTGAAGCTTTCTTT. It specifies CASSQGKGTTEAFF.

V and J are TRBV7-3 and TRBJ2-5, with D perhaps being TRBD1 or TRBD2 (5 bases each). The V end was cut by 3 bases, the J end by 2 bases, with 13 bases between. This CDR3 has 15 residues. The germline V gene has CDR1 SGHTA and CDR2 FQGTGA. The CDR3: CASSFMGDRQETQYF. DNA of the CDR3: TGTGCCAGCAGCTTCATGGGGGACCGGCAAGAGACCCAGTACTTC.

The J gene is TRBJ1-4, the V gene TRBV14, with no clear D. This CDR3 has 15 amino acids. The germline V gene encodes CDR1 SGHDN and CDR2 FVKESK. The V and J ends lost 0 bases and 5 bases respectively, with 10 bases between them. CDR3 residues: CASSQERARNEKLFF. The DNA for the CDR3 is TGTGCCAGCAGCCAAGAGAGGGCCCGCAATGAAAAACTGTTTTTT. Filled out from reference TRBV14 and TRBJ1-4, the complete variable domain reads EAGVTQFPSHSVIEKGQTVTLRCDPISGHDNLYWYRRVMGKEIKFLLHFVKESKQDESGMPNNRFLAERTGGTYSTLKVQPAELEDSGVYFCASSQERARNEKLFFGSGTQLSVL.

The chain carries TRBV9 and TRBJ2-5; possibly TRBD2 for D (5 bases). Per the germline V gene, CDR1 is SGDLS and CDR2 is YYNGEE. The CDR3 runs 15 residues. The V gene lost 4 bases and the J gene lost 0 bases, with 13 bases spanning the gap. CDR3 loop: CASSPSPADQETQYF. CDR3 nucleotide sequence: TGTGCCAGCAGCCCTAGCCCCGCGGACCAAGAGACCCAGTACTTC.

This clonotype was observed a handful of times. The V call is TRBV6-1, the J call TRBJ2-5; the D call may be TRBD1 or TRBD2 (5 bases each). The CDR3 is made up of 15 amino acids. Trimming took off 3 bases at V and 7 bases at J, with 18 bases between the two ends. Germline CDR1 MNHNS, CDR2 SASEGT. CDR3 sequence: CASSEVRRDGGTQYF. The DNA of the CDR3 is TGTGCCAGCAGTGAGGTTCGTCGGGACGGAGGGACCCAGTACTTC.

A few counts support this clonotype. This chain joins TRBV3-1 and TRBJ2-1; 10 nucleotides align to TRBD2. In germline, CDR1 is LGHDT, CDR2 YNNKEL (reference sequence). The CDR3 loop spans 15 amino acids. V shed 3 bases and J 3 bases; nucleotides not matched to a gene: 2. The CDR3 DNA follows: TGTGCCAGCAGCCATTCTAGCGGGAGCTACAATGAGCAGTTCTTC. Translation gives CASSHSSGSYNEQFF.

In this sample, this clonotype turned up a few times. This chain uses TRBV18 with TRBJ1-3; D unclear. V was pared by 2 bases and J by 3 bases, with 11 bases between. CDR3 length equals 15 residues. CDR1 and CDR2 from the germline V gene are KGHSH and LQKENI. The CDR3 sequence: CASSPGSEFGNTIYF. CDR3 nucleotide sequence: TGTGCCAGCTCACCAGGCAGCGAATTTGGAAACACCATATATTTT.

The V gene is TRBV20-1, the J gene TRBJ2-1; the match to TRBD2 covers 7 bases. Germline values: CDR1 DFQATT, CDR2 SNEGSKA (reference sequence). The trim removed 0 bases at V and 8 bases at J, leaving 13 bases unmatched. CDR3 size: 16 residues. The CDR3, as DNA: TGCAGTGCTAGAGAGAGGGAGGGACTGGTGGTACATGAGCAGTTCTTC. This encodes CSAREREGLVVHEQFF.